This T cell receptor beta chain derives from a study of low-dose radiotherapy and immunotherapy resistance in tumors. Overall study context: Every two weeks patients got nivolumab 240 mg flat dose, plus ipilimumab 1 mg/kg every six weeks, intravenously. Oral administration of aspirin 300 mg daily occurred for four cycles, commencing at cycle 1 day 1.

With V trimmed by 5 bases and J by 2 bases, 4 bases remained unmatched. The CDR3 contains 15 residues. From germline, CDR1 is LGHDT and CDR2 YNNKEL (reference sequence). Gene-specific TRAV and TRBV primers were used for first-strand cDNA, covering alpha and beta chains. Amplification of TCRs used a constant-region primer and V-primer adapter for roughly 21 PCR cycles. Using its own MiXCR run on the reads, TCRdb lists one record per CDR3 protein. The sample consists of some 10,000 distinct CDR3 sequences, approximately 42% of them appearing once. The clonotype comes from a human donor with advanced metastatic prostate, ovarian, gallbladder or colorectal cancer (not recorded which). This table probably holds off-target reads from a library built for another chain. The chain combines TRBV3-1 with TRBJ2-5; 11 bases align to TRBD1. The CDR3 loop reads CASSGGTGGQETQYF. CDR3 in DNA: TGTGCCAGCAGCGGGGGGACAGGGGGTCAAGAGACCCAGTACTTC.